This T cell receptor (beta chain) was identified during a study of T cell changes during pregnancy in multiple sclerosis. Profiling relied on immunoSEQ multiplex PCR, and the TCRdb table lists in-frame clones only, not all of them. The sample includes about 38,000 clones, about 88% of them seen just once. V was cut by 0 bases and J by 3 bases, with 15 bases left in between. This CDR3 is 16 amino acids long. Per the germline V gene, CDR1 is SGHRS and CDR2 is YFSETQ. The sequencing here drew on CD8+ T cells from peripheral blood mononuclear cells, taken in the third trimester of pregnancy. The sequence was obtained from a female donor with multiple sclerosis, enrolled in a pregnancy study. The chain employs TRBV5-1 and TRBJ1-1; no clear D gene. CDR3 sequence reads: CASSLEYMADYTEAFF. For the CDR3, the DNA is TGCGCCAGCAGCTTGGAGTATATGGCAGATTACACTGAAGCTTTCTTT.